These 18 T cell receptor beta chains were sequenced from one sample in a study of T cells expressing NK-cell markers. TCRdb re-called the 5' RACE reads, yielding one record per CDR3 amino acid sequence without DNA. This table holds over 150,000 distinct CDR3 sequences. What was sequenced was blood T cells: a sorted CD56 or NKG2C T cell subset, CD4+ or CD8+ T cells, or bulk PBMC T cells (not recorded which). The source of these receptors is a woman aged 45 to 65 in good health.

The chain links TRBV30 to TRBJ2-2; TCRdb selects TRBD1, and the lack of DNA leaves this call unchecked. The germline V gene has CDR1 GTSNPN and CDR2 SVGIG (reference sequence). The CDR3 extends over 16 amino acids. The CDR3 sequence: CAWREGVTGQAGELFF.

The rearrangement joins TRBV20-1 to TRBJ2-1. This CDR3 is built from 15 residues. Germline V gives CDR1 DFQATT, CDR2 SNEGSKA (reference sequence). Here the CDR3 reads CSASNSDGPYNEQFF.

This chain links TRBV5-6 with TRBJ2-1; the D call from TCRdb, TRBD1, cannot be confirmed without DNA. Germline V gene data show CDR1 as SGHDT and CDR2 as YYEEEE. The CDR3 sequence is 13 residues long. CDR3 protein: CASNQGSYNEQFF.

The chain couples TRBV12-3 or TRBV12-4 to TRBJ1-1. There are 16 residues in the CDR3. The CDR3 sequence: CASSSGIRVLNTEAFF.

V gene TRBV5-4 combines with J gene TRBJ2-7; as DNA is missing, the TRBD2 call by TCRdb cannot be tested. The CDR3 covers 15 residues. CDR1 is SGHNT, CDR2 YYREEE, per germline (reference sequence). This CDR3 is CASSLSAGGASQQYF. Based on the CDR3 plus reference TRBV5-4 and TRBJ2-7, the full variable domain is ETGVTQSPTHLIKTRGQQVTLRCSSQSGHNTVSWYQQALGQGPQFIFQYYREEENGRGNFPPRFSGLQFPNYSSELNVNALELDDSALYLCASSLSAGGASQQYFGPGTRLTVT.

The rearrangement uses TRBV4-1 and TRBJ2-7. The germline V gene has CDR1 MGHRA and CDR2 YSYEKL. The CDR3 has 14 residues. CDR3 amino acids: CASSPDGEDYEQYF.

The chain recombines TRBV20-1 with TRBJ2-2; without DNA, the TCRdb call of TRBD1 cannot be checked. From germline, CDR1 is DFQATT and CDR2 SNEGSKA (reference sequence). The CDR3 loop spans 18 amino acids. This CDR3 reads CSARSAPGSEWNTGELFF.

CDR3 region: CASSPVVGSNTQYF. The V gene is TRBV7-9, the J gene TRBJ2-3. CDR1 is SEHNR, CDR2 FQNEAQ, per germline (reference sequence). The CDR3 runs 14 residues. The whole variable domain, filled in from reference TRBV7-9 and TRBJ2-3, reads DTGVSQNPRHKITKRGQNVTFRCDPISEHNRLYWYRQTLGQGPEFLTYFQNEAQLEKSRLLSDRFSAERPKGSFSTLEIQRTEQGDSAMYLCASSPVVGSNTQYFGPGTRLTVL.

The V call is TRBV7-2, the J call TRBJ1-5; with no DNA, the TCRdb D assignment of TRBD1 cannot be verified. The CDR3 runs 15 residues. Germline CDR1 is SGHTA and CDR2 is FQGNSA. The CDR3: CASRLPGTQGQPQHF.

The chain uses TRBV10-3 and TRBJ2-3. Germline V CDR1 and CDR2: ENHRY, SYGVKD. This CDR3 is built from 16 residues. CDR3 in amino acids: CAISLDAPLSTDTQYF.

The chain links TRBV12-3 or TRBV12-4 to TRBJ1-2. The CDR3 sequence is 13 residues long. The CDR3 here is CASSFSISYGYTF.

The V and J genes are TRBV7-9 and TRBJ2-1; absent DNA, TCRdb's TRBD2 call cannot be checked. The CDR3 is made up of 14 amino acids. Germline loops: CDR1 SEHNR, CDR2 FQNEAQ (reference sequence). This CDR3 reads CASSSRTSGAEQFF.

The V gene is TRBV5-6, the J gene TRBJ1-2; without DNA, the TCRdb call of TRBD1 cannot be checked. CDR3 length equals 15 residues. Germline V gives CDR1 SGHDT, CDR2 YYEEEE. Here the CDR3 reads CASFTGLKGQYGYTF.

The chain employs TRBV7-2 and TRBJ1-3. CDR1 and CDR2 (germline): SGHTA, FQGNSA. This CDR3 has 15 amino acids. CDR3 protein: CASILNRISGNTIYF.

The chain employs TRBV7-9 and TRBJ1-3; the D call of TRBD1 rests on TCRdb alone, since no DNA is present to check it. From germline, CDR1 is SEHNR and CDR2 FQNEAQ (reference sequence). CDR3 size: 13 residues. The CDR3 sequence is CASSRTEGNTIYF. The complete variable domain, with remaining parts taken from reference TRBV7-9 and TRBJ1-3, reads DTGVSQNPRHKITKRGQNVTFRCDPISEHNRLYWYRQTLGQGPEFLTYFQNEAQLEKSRLLSDRFSAERPKGSFSTLEIQRTEQGDSAMYLCASSRTEGNTIYFGEGSWLTVV.

This chain connects TRBV11-2 to TRBJ2-1; TCRdb designates TRBD2, a call that cannot be tested without DNA. This CDR3 comprises 18 residues. In germline, CDR1 is SGHAT, CDR2 FQNNGV. The CDR3 spells CASSSTGLAEHSYNEQFF.

The V call is TRBV27, the J call TRBJ2-1; TCRdb outputs TRBD1, but without DNA this stays unchecked. The CDR3 extends over 13 amino acids. Germline V gene sequence: CDR1 MNHEY, CDR2 SMNVEV (reference sequence). CDR3 region: CASGTGLMNEQFF.

V is TRBV24-1 and J is TRBJ2-1. Germline V CDR1 and CDR2: KGHDR, SFDVKD. The CDR3 is made up of 12 amino acids. The CDR3 reads CATSVWGNEQFF.